Listed here are 32 T cell receptor gamma chains from one sample, sequenced in a study of γδ T cells in repeated Plasmodium falciparum infection. Bulk repertoires came from Vgamma9/Vdelta2+ or Vdelta2-negative gammadelta T cells flow-sorted from PBMC. TCRdb applied CATT to the multiplex PCR reads for clone calling. Of over 25,000 gamma-chain clones listed, about 3% are singletons. Sequenced input: gamma-delta T cells from blood. These TCRs come from a pool of human donors (malaria-infected and uninfected, not separated).

Note on this clone: A far more abundant clone sits one base away, making this likely a read error. Other DNA sequences within the sample encode an identical CDR3. No call exists for the J gene, whereas the V gene is TRGV9. Germline V gives CDR1 GITISATS, CDR2 ISYDGTV (reference sequence). The CDR3 extends over 17 amino acids. The CDR3 sequence: CALWAPIQELGKKIKVF. The CDR3, as DNA: TGTGCCTTGTGGGCCCCCATACAAGAGTTGGGCAAAAAAATCAAGGTGTTT.

Regarding this clone: This likely stems from a read error, as it lies one base from a far larger clone. Different DNA sequences within this sample yield the same CDR3. This rearrangement joins TRGV9 to TRGJP2. TCRdb leaves out the J gene; it was filled in here by matching the DNA to germline. Germline assignment: CDR1 GITISATS and CDR2 ISYDGTV (reference sequence). CDR3 length: 18 amino acids. The CDR3 sequence is CALWEVRRVINSDWIKTF. As DNA, the CDR3 is TGTGCCCTGTGGGAGGTGCGTCGGGTAATTAATAGTGATTGGATCAAGACGTTT.

This clone was recorded many times. The protein in TCRdb stems from a much larger clone and differs at residue 13 from this DNA's translation, likely a read error; here the protein is translated from the DNA. The CDR3 nucleotides read TGTGCCTTGTGGGACCAAGAGTTGGGCAAAAAAATCAGGGTATTT. It codes for CALWDQELGKKIRVF. The chain is built from TRGV9 and TRGJP. Germline V lookup: CDR1 GITISATS, CDR2 ISYDGTV (reference sequence). CDR3 length: 15 amino acids.

This clone appeared many times. A read error likely explains this, since a far larger clone differs by one base. This specimen includes other DNA sequences encoding the same CDR3. The chain has TRGV3 and TRGJ1 or TRGJ2. Germline CDR1 VTNTFY, CDR2 YDVSTARD (reference sequence). The V segment lost 0 bases and the J segment 4 bases; nucleotides outside the gene matches: 6. The CDR3 is made up of 14 amino acids. The CDR3 DNA sequence: TGTGCCACCTGGGACAGGCCTGAATATTATAAGAAACTCTTT. Amino acids: CATWDRPEYYKKLF.

This clone was detected ten times or more. This rearrangement joins TRGV9 to TRGJ1 or TRGJ2. V trimming: 0 bases; J trimming: 4 bases; junction bases outside the gene matches: 6. The CDR3 is 14 amino acids. The germline V gene has CDR1 GITISATS and CDR2 ISYDGTV (reference sequence). The CDR3 spells CALWEVRSYYKKLF. CDR3 in DNA: TGTGCCTTGTGGGAGGTGCGGTCCTATTATAAGAAACTCTTT.

A few counts support this clone. TCRdb records a much larger clone's protein for this DNA, with a difference at residue 4 that likely arises from a read error; the protein given is the translation of the DNA. V and J are TRGV9 and TRGJ1 or TRGJ2. As TCRdb names no J gene, one was assigned here on the basis of a DNA match to germline. This CDR3 has 14 residues. Germline values: CDR1 GITISATS, CDR2 ISYDGTV (reference sequence). CDR3: CALGEVRFYYKKLF. The CDR3 DNA follows: TGTGCCTTGGGGGAGGTGCGTTTTTATTATAAGAAACTCTTT.

As to this clone: The protein that TCRdb holds for this DNA derives from a much larger clone and differs from the translated DNA at residue 5, which likely indicates a read error; the protein shown here is translated from the DNA. The CDR3 spells CALWGVVLDYKKLF. The DNA for the CDR3 is TGTGCCTTGTGGGGGGTGGTTCTAGATTATAAGAAACTCTTT. This chain uses TRGV9 with TRGJ1 or TRGJ2. TCRdb lists no J gene, so it was determined here by aligning the DNA to germline. This CDR3 has 14 residues. CDR1 is GITISATS and CDR2 is ISYDGTV in the germline V gene (reference sequence).

This clone was detected a few times. Given a far larger clone just one base away, this is likely a sequencing read error. This specimen includes other DNA sequences encoding the same CDR3. CDR3 DNA sequence: TGCGCCACCTGGGACTACAGGTATTATAAGAAACTCTTT. Translation: CATWDYRYYKKLF. The V gene is TRGV3, the J gene TRGJ1 or TRGJ2. The J gene is absent in TCRdb and was assigned here via DNA matching to germline. This CDR3 is 13 amino acids long. Germline CDR1 VTNTFY, CDR2 YDVSTARD (reference sequence).

This clone has a handful of counts. A far larger clone is only one base removed, so a read error is likely. The sample contains more than one DNA sequence encoding this CDR3. This chain links TRGV9 with TRGJP. TCRdb lists no J gene, so it was determined here by aligning the DNA to germline. Looked up from germline, CDR1 is GITISATS and CDR2 is ISYDGTV (reference sequence). This CDR3 is built from 20 residues. Here the CDR3 DNA reads TGTGCCTTGTGGGAGGTGCCGCAAGAAAAGCAAGAGTTAGGCAAAAAAATCAAGGTATTT. It codes for CALWEVPQEKQELGKKIKVF.

This clone came up many times. The chain links TRGV2 to TRGJ1 or TRGJ2. Trimming cost V 0 bases and J 8 bases; bases outside gene matches: 7. There are 13 residues in the CDR3. CDR1 and CDR2 from the germline V gene are EGSNGY and YDSYNSKV. CDR3 region: CATWDGQWHKKLF. CDR3 nucleotide sequence: TGTGCCACCTGGGACGGGCAATGGCATAAGAAACTCTTT.

This clone was picked up a small number of times. Given a far larger clone just one base away, this is likely a sequencing read error. Other DNA sequences in the same sample also yield this CDR3. The rearrangement uses TRGV9 and TRGJP. The J gene is absent in TCRdb and was assigned here via DNA matching to germline. CDR3 length: 17 amino acids. The V gene's germline CDR1 is GITISATS and CDR2 ISYDGTV (reference sequence). The CDR3 region has the DNA TGTGCCTTGTGGGAGGTGCACGTGGAGTTGGGCAAGAAAATCAAGGTATTT. Protein: CALWEVHVELGKKIKVF.

The chain has TRGV2 and TRGJ1 or TRGJ2. The J gene is not listed in TCRdb, so it was assigned here from a DNA match to germline. This CDR3 has 12 amino acids. Germline-derived CDR1 and CDR2 are EGSNGY and YDSYNSKV. CDR3 bases: TGTGCACCTGGGACGGGCGGGTATAAGAAACTCTTT. It specifies CAPGTGGYKKLF.

Regarding this clone: This likely traces to a read error, being one base from a far larger clone. Other nucleotide sequences from this sample produce the same CDR3. In DNA form, the CDR3 reads TGTGCCTTGTGGGAAGTGACCCAATCGGAGTTGGGCAAAAAAATCAAGGTATTT. As protein: CALWEVTQSELGKKIKVF. V gene TRGV9 combines with J gene TRGJP. The J gene comes from matching the DNA to germline here; TCRdb lacks it. This CDR3 region has 18 residues. CDR1 is GITISATS and CDR2 is ISYDGTV in the germline V gene (reference sequence). V trimming: 4 bases; J trimming: 7 bases; junction bases outside the gene matches: 13.

This clone has only a few counts. For this DNA, TCRdb reports the protein of a much larger clone, which diverges at residue 9, most likely from a read error; the protein presented here is translated directly from the DNA. The chain uses TRGV9 and TRGJ1 or TRGJ2. No J segment appears in TCRdb, so it was assigned here by matching the sequence to germline. Germline assignment: CDR1 GITISATS and CDR2 ISYDGTV (reference sequence). Germline trimming cut 1 base from V and 4 bases from J; bases unmatched to any gene: 10. The CDR3 runs to 15 residues. CDR3 loop: CALWEVTRIYYKKLF. CDR3 bases: TGTGCCTTGTGGGAGGTTACTAGAATCTATTATAAGAAACTCTTT.

This clone was recorded many times. Additional DNA sequences in this sample encode the identical CDR3. The chain links TRGV9 to TRGJP2. Germline loops: CDR1 GITISATS, CDR2 ISYDGTV (reference sequence). CDR3 size: 17 residues. V dropped 4 bases and J dropped 0; count of bases not matched to a gene: 11. The CDR3: CALWEPRKYSSDWIKTF. CDR3 bases: TGTGCCTTGTGGGAACCGCGGAAGTATAGTAGTGATTGGATCAAGACGTTT.

This clone appeared a few times. Only one base separates this from a far larger clonotype, so it likely reflects a read error. Additional DNA sequences in this sample encode the identical CDR3. This chain uses TRGV9 with TRGJ1 or TRGJ2. The J gene, left out of TCRdb, was set here by checking the DNA against germline. Germline V gene sequence: CDR1 GITISATS, CDR2 ISYDGTV (reference sequence). This CDR3 is built from 11 residues. CDR3 coding DNA: TGTGCTTTGTGGGACGAAGTTAAGAAACTCTTT. This gives the protein CALWDEVKKLF.

This clone came up many times. TCRdb has a much larger clone's protein, which differs at residue 5 from the translation of this DNA, likely because of a read error; what is shown is the protein translated from the DNA. This chain uses TRGV2 with TRGJP2. No J gene was available from TCRdb, and it was assigned here by a germline match of the DNA. The CDR3 totals 12 residues. CDR1 is EGSNGY and CDR2 is YDSYNSKV in the germline V gene. The CDR3, as DNA: TGTGCCACCTGGAACGGAAATTGGATCAAGACGTTT. Its protein is CATWNGNWIKTF.

The J gene is TRGJP1, the V gene TRGV9. The J gene was not available in TCRdb and was assigned here by matching the DNA to germline segments. The CDR3 contains 11 residues. Germline V gives CDR1 GITISATS, CDR2 ISYDGTV (reference sequence). Here the CDR3 reads CSVPCCWFKIF. The CDR3 DNA follows: TGTAGCGTTCCCTGTTGTTGGTTCAAGATATTT.

In its sample, this clone ranks as medium-sized. This rearrangement joins TRGV4 to TRGJ1 or TRGJ2. Trimming at V came to 3 bases and at J to 7 bases, leaving 6 bases not matched to a gene. CDR1 and CDR2 (germline): EGSTGY, YDSYTSSV. The length of the CDR3 is 12 residues. The CDR3 region is CATWDIRYKKLF. For the CDR3, the DNA is TGTGCCACCTGGGATATTCGGTATAAGAAACTCTTT.

This clone was seen at least ten times. The chain uses TRGV3 and TRGJ1 or TRGJ2. The V and J ends lost 0 bases and 8 bases, in that order; junction bases with no gene match: 13. The germline gives CDR1 VTNTFY, CDR2 YDVSTARD (reference sequence). This CDR3 is 15 amino acids long. CDR3 residues: CATWDRLATFDKKLF. CDR3 bases: TGTGCCACCTGGGACAGGCTAGCAACTTTCGATAAGAAACTCTTT.

The chain joins TRGV2 to TRGJP2. TCRdb supplies no J gene; here it was assigned by aligning the nucleotide sequence to germline. V lost 1 base and J lost 3; bases outside the gene matches: 11. This CDR3 has 17 residues. Per germline, CDR1 EGSNGY and CDR2 YDSYNSKV. The CDR3 loop is CATWDGERIGSDWIKTF. The CDR3 DNA reads TGTGCCACCTGGGACGGAGAGCGTATCGGTAGTGATTGGATCAAGACGTTT.

This clone was seen ten or more times. This DNA translates differently at residue 7 from the TCRdb protein, which is that of a much larger clone; a read error is likely, and the protein shown is the DNA's own translation. The chain couples TRGV9 to TRGJP. Germline matching of the DNA provided the J gene here, since TCRdb leaves it blank. Germline values: CDR1 GITISATS, CDR2 ISYDGTV (reference sequence). After removal of 0 bases from V and 7 bases from J, the junction contained 6 bases not matched to a gene. The CDR3 runs 17 residues. The CDR3 spells CALWEVDPELGKKIKVF. The CDR3 nucleotides read TGTGCCTTGTGGGAGGTGGATCCTGAGTTGGGCAAAAAAATCAAGGTATTT.

Turning to this clone: Given a far larger clone just one base away, this is likely a sequencing read error. In the same sample, other DNA sequences code for this CDR3. The chain employs TRGV9 and TRGJP. TCRdb records no J gene; here it was assigned by comparing the DNA to germline. CDR1 is GITISATS, CDR2 ISYDGTV, per germline (reference sequence). CDR3 size: 18 residues. DNA of the CDR3: TGTGCCTTGTGTATACCCTGCAGTAAAGAGTTGGGCAAGAAAATCAAGGTATTT. As protein: CALCIPCSKELGKKIKVF.

This clone was recorded many times. This sequence is one base from a far larger clone and is likely a read error. The identical CDR3 is also encoded by other nucleotide sequences in the sample. V gene TRGV9 combines with J gene TRGJ1 or TRGJ2. The J gene is absent in TCRdb and was assigned here via DNA matching to germline. The germline CDR1 and CDR2 sequences are GITISATS and ISYDGTV (reference sequence). CDR3 length: 13 residues. For the CDR3, the DNA is TGCGCCTTGTGGGAGTATCGCTATTATAAGAAACTCTTT. Translated, it gives CALWEYRYYKKLF.

This clone was observed at least ten times. This likely reflects a read error, since a far larger clone is one base away. Other DNA sequences in this sample translate to the same CDR3. This rearrangement joins TRGV2 to TRGJP2. The CDR3 totals 15 residues. Germline-derived CDR1 and CDR2 are EGSNGY and YDSYNSKV. The DNA for the CDR3 is TGTGCCACTTGGGACGGGCCGGGTGGTGATTGGATCAAGACGTTT. Translation: CATWDGPGGDWIKTF.

A note on this clone: TCRdb pairs this DNA with a much larger clone's protein that differs at residue 2, likely a read error; the protein shown was translated from the DNA. The chain employs TRGV9 and TRGJP. The J gene was missing in TCRdb and was found by matching the end of the DNA to germline. The CDR3 sequence is 17 residues long. The germline V gene has CDR1 GITISATS and CDR2 ISYDGTV (reference sequence). The CDR3 reads CTLWEGARELGKKIKVF. CDR3 DNA: TGTACCTTGTGGGAGGGCGCCAGGGAGTTGGGCAAAAAAATCAAGGTATTT.

This clone was picked up many times. This sequence is one base from a far larger clone and is likely a read error. The DNA is left out, because the CDR3 cannot be placed on it with certainty; the CDR3 is given as TCRdb lists it. Different DNA sequences within this sample yield the same CDR3. No call exists for the J gene, whereas the V gene is TRGV5. CDR1 and CDR2 (germline): VINAFY, YDVSNSKD. The CDR3 region is 32 residues in length, termini included. CDR3 protein: CATWDRRRIIRNSLAVEQHWLSQVSIGRIQHF.

This clone has ten or more counts. The gene calls are TRGV8 and TRGJP2. The V segment lost 1 base and the J segment 2 bases; nucleotides outside the gene matches: 1. Germline assignment: CDR1 VENAVY and CDR2 YDSYNSRV. The CDR3 has 14 residues. CDR3 in DNA: TGTGCCACCTGGGATAGAAGTAGTGATTGGATCAAGACGTTT. It translates to CATWDRSSDWIKTF.

In this sample, this clone turned up many times. The protein TCRdb lists belongs to a much larger clone and differs from this DNA's translation at residue 9, which points to a read error; the protein shown is made from the DNA. The chain joins TRGV9 to TRGJ1 or TRGJ2. Germline V lookup: CDR1 GITISATS, CDR2 ISYDGTV (reference sequence). The CDR3 covers 13 residues. Germline trimming cut 3 bases from V and 9 bases from J; bases unmatched to any gene: 11. In DNA form, the CDR3 reads TGTGCCTTGTGGGAGCCCCATCGTGGTAAGAAACTCTTT. Its protein is CALWEPHRGKKLF.

On this clone: It differs at one base from a far larger clone, so likely a read error. The sample carries other DNA sequences with the same CDR3. This rearrangement joins TRGV9 to TRGJP. The J gene is not listed in TCRdb, so it was assigned here from a DNA match to germline. The CDR3 sequence is 18 residues long. J was trimmed by 4 bases and V by 1 base; bases with no gene match: 7. Germline loops: CDR1 GITISATS, CDR2 ISYDGTV (reference sequence). The CDR3 sequence: CALWEVHPQELGKKIKVF. The CDR3 DNA sequence: TGTGCCTTGTGGGAGGTCCATCCTCAAGAGTTGGGCAAAAAAATCAAGGTATTT.

This clone was counted many times. This sequence is one base from a far larger clone and is likely a read error. The sample contains more than one DNA sequence encoding this CDR3. This chain connects TRGV9 to TRGJ1 or TRGJ2. V shed 0 bases, J shed 7 bases, and the junction held 6 bases outside the gene matches. Germline lookup yields CDR1 GITISATS and CDR2 ISYDGTV (reference sequence). CDR3 length: 13 amino acids. The CDR3 region is CALWEVYCYKKLF. The DNA for the CDR3 is TGTGCCTTGTGGGAGGTGTACTGCTATAAGAAACTCTTT.

This clone showed up many times. TCRdb records a much larger clone's protein for this DNA, with a difference at residue 11 that likely arises from a read error; the protein given is the translation of the DNA. No J gene was named, though the V gene is TRGV9. CDR3 size: 15 residues. Germline V lookup: CDR1 GITISATS, CDR2 ISYDGTV (reference sequence). The CDR3 DNA sequence: TGTGCCTTGTGGGAGCCGGTCGGTAGTGATTTGATCAAGACGTTC. Residues: CALWEPVGSDLIKTF.